A selection of T cell receptor beta chains follows, all from one sample in a study of blood T cell repertoires in COVID-19. Sequencing used immunoSEQ multiplex PCR; TCRdb keeps in-frame clones, though not all of them. The sample consists of 210,000 or so clones, roughly 80% of them appearing once. Sequenced material: peripheral blood. These receptors were taken from a woman at least 80 years old with acute or convalescent COVID-19. CDR3s include the opening cysteine and the closing phenylalanine or tryptophan. Each record gives: D gene, J gene, V gene, CDR3 length, clone size, CDR3 DNA, CDR3 protein. A D gene is named only where the DNA matches it firmly. Where a row states a size, it is once, few, many or the class of an expanded clone; other rows omit it.

>-|TRBJ2-7|TRBV6-5|13|few
TGTGCCAGCAGTACGGACTCTACCTACGAGCAGTACTTC
CASSTDSTYEQYF
>TRBD2|TRBJ2-7|TRBV27|15|-
TGTGCCAGCAGTTTCTCCAGCGGGGGGACGTACGAGCAGTACTTC
CASSFSSGGTYEQYF
>-|TRBJ2-5|TRBV10-3|14|-
TGTGCCATCAGTGAGTGGGCGGGTCAAGAGACCCAGTACTTC
CAISEWAGQETQYF
>-|TRBJ2-1|TRBV11-2|14|once
TGTGCCAGCAGTTTTATAGCGGCCTACAATGAGCAGTTCTTC
CASSFIAAYNEQFF
>-|TRBJ2-7|TRBV5-8|16|-
TGTGCCAGCAGCTTGGTTCTAGCCACCATCTCCTACGAGCAGTACTTC
CASSLVLATISYEQYF
>TRBD1|TRBJ1-1|TRBV5-1|16|-
TGCGCCAGCAGTTTGCAGGGGGCGGAGGTTAACACTGAAGCTTTCTTT
CASSLQGAEVNTEAFF
>-|TRBJ1-2|TRBV5-1|13|-
TGCGCCAGCAGCCCCGACAAGGTCTATGGCTACACCTTC
CASSPDKVYGYTF
>TRBD1|TRBJ1-2|TRBV19|14|-
TGTGCCAGTAATCGGGCAGGGGGCGGGTATGGCTACACCTTC
CASNRAGGGYGYTF
>-|TRBJ2-2|TRBV3-1/TRBV3-2|13|-
TGTGCCAGCAGCCAAGATATAACCGGGGAGCTGTTTTTT
CASSQDITGELFF
>TRBD1|TRBJ2-3|TRBV6-5|15|-
TGTGCCAGCACCCCTCGGACAGGAAGCACAGATACGCAGTATTTT
CASTPRTGSTDTQYF
>TRBD2|TRBJ2-1|TRBV29-1|14|once
TGCAGCGTTGAAAGGGCTAGCGGGAGAGATGAGCAGTTCTTC
CSVERASGRDEQFF
>-|TRBJ1-4|TRBV25-1|14|-
TGTGCCAGCAGTGAACCGGGCGGGGGAGGGAAACTGTTTTTT
CASSEPGGGGKLFF
>-|TRBJ1-2|TRBV5-4|13|-
TGTGCCAGCAGCCTGACAGGAATATATGGCTACACCTTC
CASSLTGIYGYTF
>TRBD2|TRBJ2-1|TRBV2|16|-
TGTGCCAGCACCGAACCTGGGACTAGCGGTTACAATGAGCAGTTCTTC
CASTEPGTSGYNEQFF
>TRBD1|TRBJ2-1|TRBV19|16|few
TGTGCCAGTAGTATAGACGGACAGGGGACTTACAATGAGCAGTTCTTC
CASSIDGQGTYNEQFF
>-|TRBJ1-2|TRBV3-1/TRBV3-2|14|-
TGTGCCACCACCCCTGGGGCTTGGGGCTATGGCTACACCTTC
CATTPGAWGYGYTF
>TRBD1|TRBJ2-2|TRBV18|15|-
TGTGCCAGCTCACCGACAGGGGGCAGCACCGGGGAGCTGTTTTTT
CASSPTGGSTGELFF
>-|TRBJ1-1|TRBV18|13|-
TGTGCCAGCTCACTAGCGGGGGTCACTGAAGCTTTCTTT
CASSLAGVTEAFF
>-|TRBJ1-4|TRBV29-1|13|few
TGCAGCGTTCGGGTTGCAACTAATGAAAAACTGTTTTTT
CSVRVATNEKLFF
>-|TRBJ1-1|TRBV19|12|-
TGTGCCAGTAGTATAGGCGGCGGTGAAGCTTTCTTT
CASSIGGGEAFF
>-|TRBJ2-7|TRBV19|12|once
TGTGCCAGTAGTATAGTACCCGGGGAGCAGTACTTC
CASSIVPGEQYF
>-|TRBJ2-7|TRBV11-1|12|-
TGTGCCAGCAGCTTAGAAAGGGGCGAGCAGTACTTC
CASSLERGEQYF
>-|TRBJ1-6|TRBV6-5|16|few
TGTGCCAGCAGTTACTCGGAAGGGGTTTGGAATTCACCCCTCCACTTT
CASSYSEGVWNSPLHF
>TRBD1|TRBJ1-2|TRBV7-8|12|-
TGTGCCAGCAGCCTTACAGGGGCGGTTGACACCTTC
CASSLTGAVDTF
>-|TRBJ2-3|TRBV29-1|13|-
TGCAGCGTTGCGAGCACTTCCCGGGATACGCAGTATTTT
CSVASTSRDTQYF
>-|TRBJ1-3|TRBV19|17|-
TGTGCCAGTAGCAATCAGCCGGGTTCGGGCTCTGGAAACACCATATATTTT
CASSNQPGSGSGNTIYF
>TRBD1|TRBJ2-2|TRBV27|18|-
TGTGCCAGCAACCCTTACTTAACCGACAGGGGGGCCACCGGGGAGCTGTTTTTT
CASNPYLTDRGATGELFF
>-|TRBJ2-7|TRBV12-3/TRBV12-4|13|-
TGTGCCAGCACCCACGACAGCACCTACGAGCAGTACTTC
CASTHDSTYEQYF
>TRBD1|TRBJ1-5|TRBV6-2/TRBV6-3|14|-
TGTGCCAGCAGTTGGACAGGGGGAGGTCAGCCCCAGCATTTT
CASSWTGGGQPQHF
>-|TRBJ1-1|TRBV3-1/TRBV3-2|13|-
TGTGCCAGCAGCCAAGGGTCGAGCACTGAAGCTTTCTTT
CASSQGSSTEAFF
>TRBD1|TRBJ1-1|TRBV2|14|-
TGTGCCAGCAGCGATTCCGGGACAGGGGGCTGGGCTTTCTTT
CASSDSGTGGWAFF
>-|TRBJ1-2|TRBV3-1/TRBV3-2|17|-
TGTGCCAGCAGCCAAGGGTTTCAGGGGTACCAGGGCTATGGCTACACCTTC
CASSQGFQGYQGYGYTF
>TRBD1|TRBJ2-2|TRBV18|16|-
TGTGCCAGCTCACTTAGCACAGGGGGAGACACCGGGGAGCTGTTTTTT
CASSLSTGGDTGELFF
>TRBD1|TRBJ2-5|TRBV7-6|15|-
TGTGCCAGCAGCTGGGGGACAGGGGCGCGGGAGACCCAGTACTTC
CASSWGTGARETQYF
>TRBD1|TRBJ2-7|TRBV2|13|-
TGTGCCAGCAGTGGACAGGGAGTCATCGAGCAGTACTTC
CASSGQGVIEQYF
>TRBD2|TRBJ2-1|TRBV6-4|12|once
TGTGCCAGCAGTGACTCGGCGGGGGTGCAGTTCTTC
CASSDSAGVQFF
>TRBD2|TRBJ2-3|TRBV5-1|17|-
TGCGCCAGCAGCCGGACTAGCGGGGGTGCTAGCACAGATACGCAGTATTTT
CASSRTSGGASTDTQYF
>TRBD2|TRBJ2-2|TRBV6-5|15|-
TGTGCCAGCAGATCCGGGACTAGTCACGCCGGGGAGCTGTTTTTT
CASRSGTSHAGELFF
>-|TRBJ1-1|TRBV11-3|14|-
TGTGCCAGCAGTAGAACAGGGTTGAGCACTGAAGCTTTCTTT
CASSRTGLSTEAFF
>-|TRBJ1-6|TRBV7-2|14|-
TGTGCCAGCAGCTTTCAGGGTCATAATTCACCCCTCCACTTT
CASSFQGHNSPLHF
>TRBD2|TRBJ2-3|TRBV7-3|16|-
TGTGCCAGCAGCCCCCATAGCGGGGGGGGCACAGATACGCAGTATTTT
CASSPHSGGGTDTQYF
>TRBD2|TRBJ2-5|TRBV9|15|-
TGTGCCAGCAGCGTAGTGGCGGGGGGCCCCGAGACCCAGTACTTC
CASSVVAGGPETQYF
>-|TRBJ1-3|TRBV2|13|-
TGTGCCAGCAGAATCATACAGGGTAACACCATATATTTT
CASRIIQGNTIYF
>-|TRBJ2-5|TRBV10-2|15|-
TGCGCCAGCAGTGAGTCGAGACAGAACCAAGAGACCCAGTACTTC
CASSESRQNQETQYF
>-|TRBJ1-3|TRBV11-3|14|once
TGTGCCAGCAGTCGTATAATGGAGGGGAACACCATATATTTT
CASSRIMEGNTIYF
>TRBD1|TRBJ1-2|TRBV6-2/TRBV6-3|14|few
TGTGCCAGCAGTATGGGACAGGACTCTTATGGCTACACCTTC
CASSMGQDSYGYTF
>-|TRBJ2-2|TRBV7-8|16|-
TGTGCCAGCAGCTTATATCGGGACACAAACACCGGGGAGCTGTTTTTT
CASSLYRDTNTGELFF
>TRBD2|TRBJ2-5|TRBV11-2|16|-
TGTGCCAGCAGCTCGGGACTAGCGGGGGGGCTGGAGACCCAGTACTTC
CASSSGLAGGLETQYF
>-|TRBJ1-2|TRBV11-2|12|-
TGTGCCAGCAGCTTACACTCTTCCGGCTACACCTTC
CASSLHSSGYTF
>TRBD2|TRBJ2-5|TRBV3-1/TRBV3-2|16|-
TGTGCCAGCAGCCCGCAACTAGCGGGGGGGCTGGAGACCCAGTACTTC
CASSPQLAGGLETQYF
>-|TRBJ2-5|TRBV24-1|14|-
TGTGCCACCAGTGACCGGGGACATGGGGAGACCCAGTACTTC
CATSDRGHGETQYF
>-|TRBJ2-1|TRBV19|14|-
TGTGCCACCCTGTCCGCCGGGGACAACAATGAGCAGTTCTTC
CATLSAGDNNEQFF
>TRBD1|TRBJ1-2|TRBV10-2|12|-
TGCGCCAGCAGTGACACAGGGGCCCCTCACACCTTC
CASSDTGAPHTF